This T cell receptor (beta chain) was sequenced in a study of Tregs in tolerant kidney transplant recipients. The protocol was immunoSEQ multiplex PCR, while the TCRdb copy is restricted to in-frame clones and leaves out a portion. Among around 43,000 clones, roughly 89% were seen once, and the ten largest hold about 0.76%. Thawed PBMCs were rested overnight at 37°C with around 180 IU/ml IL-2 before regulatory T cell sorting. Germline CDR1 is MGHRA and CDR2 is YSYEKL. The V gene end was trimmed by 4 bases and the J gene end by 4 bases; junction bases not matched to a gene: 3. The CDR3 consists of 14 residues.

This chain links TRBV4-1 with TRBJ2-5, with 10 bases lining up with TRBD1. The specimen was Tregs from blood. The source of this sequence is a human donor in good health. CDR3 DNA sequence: TGCGCCAGCAGCCGGGGACAGGGGATAGAGACCCAGTACTTC. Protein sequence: CASSRGQGIETQYF.